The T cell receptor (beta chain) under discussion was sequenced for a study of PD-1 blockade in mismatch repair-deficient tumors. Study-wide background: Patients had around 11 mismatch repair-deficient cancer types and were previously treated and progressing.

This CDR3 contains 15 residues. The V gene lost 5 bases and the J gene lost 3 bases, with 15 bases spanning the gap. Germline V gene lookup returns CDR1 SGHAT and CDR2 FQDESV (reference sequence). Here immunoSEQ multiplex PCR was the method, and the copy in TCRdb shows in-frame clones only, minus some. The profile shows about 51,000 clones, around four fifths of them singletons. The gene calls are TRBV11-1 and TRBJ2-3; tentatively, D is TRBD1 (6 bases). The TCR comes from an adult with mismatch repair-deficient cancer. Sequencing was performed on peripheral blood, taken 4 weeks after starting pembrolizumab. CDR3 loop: CASSPTPGATDTQYF. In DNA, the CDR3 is TGTGCCAGCAGCCCCACCCCAGGGGCTACAGATACGCAGTATTTT.